This entry is about one T cell receptor beta chain. Its antigen is not identified. Distinct nucleotide sequences in the sample also encode this CDR3. Since all of the isolated RNA was reverse transcribed, expressed TCRB transcripts were what got sequenced. Naive, central memory and regulatory T cell samples yielded approximately 3.3 million reads on average. Sequenced by immunoSEQ multiplex PCR; TCRdb stores in-frame clones only, minus some. The sample consists of about 160,000 clones, approximately 8.1% of them appearing once. Sorting based on CD45RO/CCR7/CD25/CD127/CD95/CD27 separated CD4+ naive, central memory, regulatory and stem cell-like memory cells. The data originate from a study of beta chain features in type 1 diabetes. The CDR3 extends over 13 amino acids. In germline, CDR1 is KGHSH, CDR2 LQKENI. The V gene lost 3 bases and the J gene lost 1 base, with 6 bases spanning the gap. The study, taken as a whole, reports: Patients with Type 1 diabetes showed moderately but significantly shorter TCRB CDR3s in all four CD4+ subsets. The naive, central memory and Treg TCRB repertoires showed an apparent similarity that was greater among patients than among healthy donors.

The specimen was central memory CD4+ T cells from blood. V gene TRBV18 combines with J gene TRBJ1-1; D is undetermined. The origin of this receptor is a man aged 18-30 years with type 1 diabetes. The CDR3 nucleotides read TGTGCCAGCTCACCGGGCCGGAACACTGAAGCTTTCTTT. This encodes CASSPGRNTEAFF. The full variable domain, rest sourced from reference TRBV18 and TRBJ1-1, is NAGVMQNPRHLVRRRGQEARLRCSPMKGHSHVYWYRQLPEEGLKFMVYLQKENIIDESGMPKERFSAEFPKEGPSILRIQQVVRGDSAAYFCASSPGRNTEAFFGQGTRLTVV.